The entry below describes one T cell receptor (beta chain). The data stem from a study of blood T cell repertoires in COVID-19. As for the study in general: The origin of the acute and convalescent COVID-19 samples was the United States, Italy and Spain.

The assay was immunoSEQ multiplex PCR, and TCRdb's table has in-frame clones only and misses some. The data show about 220,000 clones, 70% to 90% seen once. Germline V gene data show CDR1 as SGHRS and CDR2 as YFSETQ. Trimming pared 2 bases from V and 2 bases from J, leaving 10 bases between. The CDR3 runs 14 residues. Adults between about 18 and 89 years of age took part from 20 to 25 US areas. V is TRBV5-1 and J is TRBJ1-1, with D hard to call. This TCR derives from a woman between 35 and 50 years old with acute COVID-19. The sample comprised PBMCs or T cells enriched from blood (not recorded which). The CDR3 reads CASSFYGSNTEAFF. In nucleotides, the CDR3 is TGCGCCAGCAGCTTCTATGGTTCCAACACTGAAGCTTTCTTT.